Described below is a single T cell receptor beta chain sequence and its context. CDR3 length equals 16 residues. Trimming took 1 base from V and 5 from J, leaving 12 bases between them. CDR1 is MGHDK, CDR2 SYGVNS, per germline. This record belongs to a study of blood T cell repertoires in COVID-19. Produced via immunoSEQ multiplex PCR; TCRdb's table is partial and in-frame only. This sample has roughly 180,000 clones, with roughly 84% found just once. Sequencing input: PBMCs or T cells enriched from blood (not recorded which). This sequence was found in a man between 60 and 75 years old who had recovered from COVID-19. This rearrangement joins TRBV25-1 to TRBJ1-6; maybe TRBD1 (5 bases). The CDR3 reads CASSEWGGADNSPLHF. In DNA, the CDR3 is TGTGCCAGCAGTGAATGGGGTGGGGCCGATAATTCACCCCTCCACTTT.